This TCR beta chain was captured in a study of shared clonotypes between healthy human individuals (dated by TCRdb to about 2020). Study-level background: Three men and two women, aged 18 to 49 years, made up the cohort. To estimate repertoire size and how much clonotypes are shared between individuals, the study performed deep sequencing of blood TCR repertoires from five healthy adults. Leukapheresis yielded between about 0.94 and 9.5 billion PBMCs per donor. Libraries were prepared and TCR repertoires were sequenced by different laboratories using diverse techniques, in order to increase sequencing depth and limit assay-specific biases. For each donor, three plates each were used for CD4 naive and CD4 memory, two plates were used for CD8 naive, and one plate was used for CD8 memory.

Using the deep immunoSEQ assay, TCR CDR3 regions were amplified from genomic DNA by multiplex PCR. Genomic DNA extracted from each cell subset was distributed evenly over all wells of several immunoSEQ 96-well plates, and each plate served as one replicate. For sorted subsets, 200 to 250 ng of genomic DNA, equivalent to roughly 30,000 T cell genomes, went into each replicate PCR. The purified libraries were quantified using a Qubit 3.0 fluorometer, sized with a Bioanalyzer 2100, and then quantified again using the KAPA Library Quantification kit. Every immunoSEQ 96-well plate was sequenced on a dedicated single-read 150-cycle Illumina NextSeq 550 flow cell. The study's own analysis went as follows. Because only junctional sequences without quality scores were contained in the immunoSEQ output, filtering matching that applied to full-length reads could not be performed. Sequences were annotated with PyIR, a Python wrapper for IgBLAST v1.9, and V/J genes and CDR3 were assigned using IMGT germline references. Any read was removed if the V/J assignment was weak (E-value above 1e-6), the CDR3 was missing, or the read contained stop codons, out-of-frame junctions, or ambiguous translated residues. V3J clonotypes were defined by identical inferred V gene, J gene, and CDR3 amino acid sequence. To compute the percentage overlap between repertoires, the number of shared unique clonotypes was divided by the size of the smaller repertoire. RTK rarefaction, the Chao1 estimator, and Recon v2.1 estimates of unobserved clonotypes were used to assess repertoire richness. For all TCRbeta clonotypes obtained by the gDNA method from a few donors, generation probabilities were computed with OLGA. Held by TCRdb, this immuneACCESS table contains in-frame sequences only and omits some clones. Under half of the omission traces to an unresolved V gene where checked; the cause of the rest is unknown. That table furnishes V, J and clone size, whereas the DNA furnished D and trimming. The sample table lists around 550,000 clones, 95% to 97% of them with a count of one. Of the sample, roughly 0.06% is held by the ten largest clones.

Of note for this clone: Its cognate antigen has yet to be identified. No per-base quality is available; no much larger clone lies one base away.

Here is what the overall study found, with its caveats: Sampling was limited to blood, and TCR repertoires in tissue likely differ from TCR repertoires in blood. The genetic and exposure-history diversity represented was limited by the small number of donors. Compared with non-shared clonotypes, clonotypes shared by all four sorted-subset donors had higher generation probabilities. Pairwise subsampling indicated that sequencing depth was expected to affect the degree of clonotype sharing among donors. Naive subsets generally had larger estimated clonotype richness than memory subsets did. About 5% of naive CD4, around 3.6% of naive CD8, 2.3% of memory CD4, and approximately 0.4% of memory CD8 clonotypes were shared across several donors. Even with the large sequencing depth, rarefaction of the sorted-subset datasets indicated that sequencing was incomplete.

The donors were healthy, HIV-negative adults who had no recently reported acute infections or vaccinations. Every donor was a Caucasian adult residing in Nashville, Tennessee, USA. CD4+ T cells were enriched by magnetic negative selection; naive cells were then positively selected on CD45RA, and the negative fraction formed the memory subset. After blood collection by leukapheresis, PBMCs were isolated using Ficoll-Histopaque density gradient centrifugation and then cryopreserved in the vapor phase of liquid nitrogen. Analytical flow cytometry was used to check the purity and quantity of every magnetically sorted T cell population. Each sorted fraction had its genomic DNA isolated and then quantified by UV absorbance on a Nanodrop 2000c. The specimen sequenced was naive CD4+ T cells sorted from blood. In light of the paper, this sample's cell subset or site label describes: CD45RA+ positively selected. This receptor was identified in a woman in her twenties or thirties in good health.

The DNA is as follows: TGTGCCAGCAGCTTGAGACAGGGGAATTCACCCCTCCACTTT. Its protein is CASSLRQGNSPLHF. This chain is built from TRBV5-4 and TRBJ1-6, with TRBD1 matching 8 junction bases. Ends trimmed: V by 1 base, J by 7 bases; bases unmatched to a gene: 1. The CDR3 has 14 amino acids, counting the end cysteine and phenylalanine. The DNA shown is the 42-base CDR3, in frame from base 1. Per the germline V gene (reference sequence), SGHNT is the CDR1 and YYREEE is the CDR2.